The 27 T cell receptor beta chains reported below all come from one sample, sequenced in a study of cytomegalovirus exposure and HLA in healthy donors. PCR employed 60 Vbeta and 13 Jbeta primers. Measured with immunoSEQ multiplex PCR; TCRdb has only the in-frame clones, and not every one. The sample includes over 100,000 clones, almost 80% of them seen just once. Sequencing was performed on PBMCs. The receptors come from a man in his sixties in good health and CMV-seropositive.

This chain links TRBV19 with TRBJ2-3; 8 nucleotides align to TRBD2. The CDR3 sequence is 17 residues long. Germline-derived CDR1 and CDR2 are LNHDA and SQIVND (reference sequence). The junction had 8 bases not matched to a gene; V was cut back by 0 bases and J by 3 bases. This CDR3 is CASSIDRTGLGTDTQYF. CDR3 DNA sequence: TGTGCCAGTAGTATAGATCGCACGGGACTAGGTACAGATACGCAGTATTTT.

The chain links TRBV28 to TRBJ2-7; the D gene is possibly TRBD2 (5 bases). Trimming removed 2 bases at V and 2 bases at J, with 7 bases between. The V gene's germline CDR1 is MDHEN and CDR2 SYDVKM. This CDR3 comprises 13 residues. The chain's CDR3 is CASSLVLAYEQYF. DNA for the CDR3: TGTGCCAGCAGTTTAGTACTAGCCTACGAGCAGTACTTC.

CDR3 coding DNA: TGTGCCAGCAGCTTGGGTGACAGGTCGAACACCGGGGAGCTGTTTTTT. Translating it yields CASSLGDRSNTGELFF. The chain has TRBV5-8 and TRBJ2-2; tentatively, D is TRBD1 (6 bases). There are 16 residues in the CDR3. CDR1 is SGHTS, CDR2 YDEGEE, per germline. V was shortened by 0 bases and J by 0 bases, with 9 bases between the two germline ends.

The chain combines TRBV6-5 with TRBJ1-6; D remains ambiguous. The CDR3 is 14 amino acids. Trimming left V 0 bases short and J 6 bases short, with 6 bases between. Per germline, CDR1 MNHEY and CDR2 SVGAGI. In nucleotides, the CDR3 is TGTGCCAGCAGTTACTCGGGCAGTAATTCACCCCTCCACTTT. It yields the protein CASSYSGSNSPLHF.

The V and J genes are TRBV11-2 and TRBJ2-5; possible D gene TRBD2, 6 bases. The V end lost 4 bases, the J end lost 3 bases, and 12 bases lay between the germline ends. In germline, CDR1 is SGHAT, CDR2 FQNNGV. CDR3 length equals 14 residues. The CDR3 nucleotides read TGTGCCAGCAGCTCGGGGGACGCCAAAGAGACCCAGTACTTC. Protein sequence: CASSSGDAKETQYF.

This chain links TRBV18 with TRBJ2-5; 12 bases are a match to TRBD2. Near its end, the DNA agrees better with TRBJ2-7, so the J call may be wrong. CDR3 size: 19 residues. CDR1 and CDR2 (germline): KGHSH, LQKENI. The CDR3 loop reads CASSQLGLAGFPTTYEQYF. The CDR3 DNA reads TGTGCCAGCTCTCAACTAGGACTAGCGGGGTTCCCGACAACCTACGAGCAGTACTTC.

CDR3 sequence (DNA): TGTGCCAGCAGCGGGGGTGATCCCCGGGGGGAGACCCAGTACTTC. This encodes CASSGGDPRGETQYF. The chain combines TRBV7-9 with TRBJ2-5, with D perhaps TRBD2 (6 bases). Germline V gene lookup returns CDR1 SEHNR and CDR2 FQNEAQ (reference sequence). CDR3 length: 15 amino acids. V lost 5 bases to trimming and J lost 5 bases, with 18 bases between them.

This chain connects TRBV9 to TRBJ2-3, with TRBD2 identical over 8 bases. Trimming at V came to 4 bases and at J to 5 bases, leaving 12 bases not matched to a gene. The CDR3 is made up of 16 amino acids. Germline V CDR1 and CDR2: SGDLS, YYNGEE. The chain's CDR3 is CASSTHSGTSIDTQYF. For the CDR3, the DNA is TGTGCCAGCAGCACCCACTCCGGGACTAGTATAGATACGCAGTATTTT.

The rearrangement links TRBV5-1 to TRBJ2-5; D gene ambiguous. V was clipped by 4 bases and J by 7 bases, with 20 bases between them. CDR1 and CDR2 from the germline V gene are SGHRS and YFSETQ. The CDR3 has 15 residues. CDR3 sequence (DNA): TGCGCCAGCAGCCTTGAGGCTAGTGGCGGTGGGACCCAGTACTTC. Translating it yields CASSLEASGGGTQYF.

This clone has a single count. The chain joins TRBV6-5 to TRBJ1-1, with D unresolved. The germline gives CDR1 MNHEY, CDR2 SVGAGI. The CDR3 runs to 12 residues. Between the trimmed V and J ends, which lost 5 bases and 9 bases, there was a span of 13 bases. This CDR3 reads CASSDGGLQAFF. CDR3 nucleotide sequence: TGTGCCAGCAGTGATGGTGGGCTACAAGCTTTCTTT.

The chain links TRBV6-1 to TRBJ1-1, with D possibly being TRBD1 (6 bases). Germline CDR1 is MNHNS and CDR2 is SASEGT. CDR3 length: 13 amino acids. Between the trimmed V and J ends, which lost 11 bases and 4 bases, there was a span of 17 bases. The CDR3 reads CAAGGGLGTEAFF. CDR3 nucleotide sequence: TGTGCCGCCGGGGGGGGGCTTGGCACTGAAGCTTTCTTT.

As concerns this clone: The CDR3 does not close with the conserved phenylalanine or tryptophan, likely indicating a read error. The limits of the CDR3 on the DNA are not certain, so only TCRdb's listed CDR3 is given. V gene TRBV7-9 combines with J gene TRBJ1-2. Including both end residues, the CDR3 is 8 amino acids long. Germline V gene lookup returns CDR1 SEHNR and CDR2 FQNEAQ (reference sequence). The CDR3 is CSSSLKGA.

The rearrangement joins TRBV4-2 to TRBJ2-1, with a possible D match to TRBD2 (5 bases). This CDR3 has 16 amino acids. CDR1 and CDR2 from the germline V gene are LGHNA and YNFKEQ. V dropped 6 bases and J dropped 3 bases, with 18 bases sitting between them. For the CDR3, the DNA is TGTGCCAGCAGGTTGGCCCCCGGAGGAGGCTACAATGAGCAGTTCTTC. As protein: CASRLAPGGGYNEQFF.

The chain carries TRBV5-4 and TRBJ1-2, with D unresolved. V was trimmed by 3 bases and J by 3 bases, leaving 12 bases between them. The V gene's germline CDR1 is SGHNT and CDR2 YYREEE (reference sequence). The CDR3 covers 14 residues. CDR3 in amino acids: CASSSAGSYYGYTF. CDR3 DNA sequence: TGTGCCAGCAGCTCCGCGGGGAGTTACTATGGCTACACCTTC.

This clone was found once. The gene calls are TRBV7-6 and TRBJ2-7, with TRBD1 matching over 8 bases. The CDR3 covers 15 residues. Germline CDR1 reads SGHVS; CDR2 reads FNYEAQ. Losses at the gene ends were 1 base for V and 7 bases for J; bases not matched to a gene: 9. This CDR3 is CASSLGSGQAWEQYF. The CDR3 DNA sequence: TGTGCCAGCAGCTTAGGTTCGGGACAGGCGTGGGAGCAGTACTTC.

The chain has TRBV9 and TRBJ2-7; D is possibly TRBD1 (5 bases). Germline CDR1 SGDLS, CDR2 YYNGEE. V gave up 0 bases and J gave up 1 base, with 17 bases separating them. The CDR3 extends over 17 amino acids. The CDR3 reads CASSVDPTGLASYEQYF. Here the CDR3 DNA reads TGTGCCAGCAGCGTAGACCCAACAGGCCTCGCTTCCTACGAGCAGTACTTC.

The chain joins TRBV6-5 to TRBJ1-4, with D hard to call. This CDR3 is 14 amino acids long. The germline V gene encodes CDR1 MNHEY and CDR2 SVGAGI. V lost 7 bases and J lost 5, with 14 bases in between. The CDR3, as DNA: TGTGCCAGCACCACGCGGCCCAACAATGAAAAACTGTTTTTT. Translating it yields CASTTRPNNEKLFF.

This clone has a handful of counts. The chain carries TRBV6-5 and TRBJ1-2; weak D call: TRBD1 (6 bases). Germline CDR1 MNHEY, CDR2 SVGAGI. CDR3 length: 15 residues. Trimming pared 4 bases from V and 4 bases from J, leaving 16 bases between. DNA of the CDR3: TGTGCCAGCAGTTTGCAGGGGCTCGGGCCCTATGGCTACACCTTC. As protein: CASSLQGLGPYGYTF.

The V gene is TRBV11-2, the J gene TRBJ2-7; maybe TRBD2 (6 bases). The V end lost 6 bases, the J end lost 3 bases, and 9 bases lay between the germline ends. The germline V gene encodes CDR1 SGHAT and CDR2 FQNNGV. The length of the CDR3 is 12 residues. The CDR3 DNA follows: TGTGCCAGCAGTCAGGAGGGCTACGAGCAGTACTTC. Its protein is CASSQEGYEQYF.

The chain uses TRBV4-1 and TRBJ2-7; 11 bases match TRBD1. The CDR3 contains 17 residues. The trim removed 0 bases at V and 4 bases at J, leaving 8 bases unmatched. The germline V gene has CDR1 MGHRA and CDR2 YSYEKL. The CDR3 DNA is TGCGCCAGCAGCCAAGATTACATGGACAGGGGGCTATACGAGCAGTACTTC. It encodes CASSQDYMDRGLYEQYF.

This clone was seen a single time. The chain combines TRBV5-1 with TRBJ1-2; 7 bases match TRBD1. This CDR3 is 19 amino acids long. Germline V gene data show CDR1 as SGHRS and CDR2 as YFSETQ. With V trimmed by 0 bases and J by 4 bases, 18 bases remained unmatched. CDR3 DNA: TGCGCCAGCAGCTTGGTCATACAACCCGCGGGACAGAGCTCCTATGGCTACACCTTC. Protein product: CASSLVIQPAGQSSYGYTF.

This chain joins TRBV6-5 and TRBJ2-5; D gene unclear. The last part of the DNA fits TRBJ2-7 better; the J call may be wrong. The CDR3 runs 11 residues. Germline CDR1 is MNHEY and CDR2 is SVGAGI. CDR3 region: CASSQAYEQYF. In DNA form, the CDR3 reads TGTGCCAGCAGTCAAGCCTACGAGCAGTACTTC.

In DNA form, the CDR3 reads TGCGCCAGCAGCTCGGGGGGACAGGAAAATGAAGCTTTCTTT. It encodes CASSSGGQENEAFF. The chain links TRBV5-1 to TRBJ1-1; 8 bases fit TRBD1. Trimming cost V 3 bases and J 7 bases; bases outside gene matches: 8. Germline V lookup: CDR1 SGHRS, CDR2 YFSETQ. This CDR3 region has 14 residues.

The gene calls are TRBV6-6 and TRBJ1-4; 7 bases are a match to TRBD1. V trimming: 6 bases; J trimming: 8 bases; junction bases outside the gene matches: 6. This CDR3 contains 13 residues. Germline values: CDR1 MNHNY, CDR2 SVGAGI (reference sequence). CDR3 loop: CASRATGEEKLFF. CDR3 nucleotide sequence: TGTGCCAGCAGAGCCACAGGGGAAGAAAAACTGTTTTTT.

This clone has just a few counts. This sequence joins TRBV6-1 and TRBJ1-6; the D is unclear. This CDR3 has 13 amino acids. The germline CDR1 and CDR2 sequences are MNHNS and SASEGT. V lost 2 bases and J 13 bases, leaving 12 bases between the germline ends. Here the CDR3 DNA reads TGTGCCAGCAGTGAACCGGGAATGGAGCCCCTCCACTTT. Its protein product is CASSEPGMEPLHF.

The chain has TRBV9 and TRBJ1-4, with 7 positions matching TRBD1. CDR1 is SGDLS and CDR2 is YYNGEE in the germline V gene. V gave up 3 bases and J gave up 7 bases; unmatched junction bases: 9. The CDR3 has 15 amino acids. In DNA, the CDR3 is TGTGCCAGCAGCGGGACGACAGGGTTGTTTGAAAAACTGTTTTTT. It specifies CASSGTTGLFEKLFF.

The chain recombines TRBV5-1 with TRBJ1-6, with 9 nucleotides matching TRBD1. This CDR3 has 14 residues. The J segment lost 8 bases and the V segment lost 3 bases, leaving 3 bases of the junction unmatched. Germline V gene data show CDR1 as SGHRS and CDR2 as YFSETQ. The CDR3 nucleotides are TGCGCCAGCAGCTACTGGACAGGGGATTCACCCCTCCACTTT. It is translated as CASSYWTGDSPLHF. The full variable domain, in which reference TRBV5-1 and TRBJ1-6 provide the parts outside the CDR3, is KAGVTQTPRYLIKTRGQQVTLSCSPISGHRSVSWYQQTPGQGLQFLFEYFSETQRNKGNFPGRFSGRQFSNSRSEMNVSTLELGDSALYLCASSYWTGDSPLHFGNGTRLTVT.